This is a list of T cell receptor beta chains from one sample in a study of cytomegalovirus exposure and HLA in healthy donors. TCRdb keeps only in-frame clones here, not all; method: immunoSEQ multiplex PCR. The sample records some 60,000 clones, roughly 96% being singletons. The sample consisted of PBMCs. These receptors were collected from a man aged 18 to 29 in good health and CMV-seronegative. Both conserved end residues are part of each CDR3. D genes are given only for firm matches. For some rows the clone size is stated as once, few or many, or as a class when expanded; others skip it.

V gene	J gene	clone size	D gene	CDR3 DNA	CDR3 protein
TRBV7-9	TRBJ2-1	-	TRBD2	TGTGCCAGCAGCTTGACAGCGGGAGGAAGCAACGATGAGCAGTTCTTC	CASSLTAGGSNDEQFF
TRBV18	TRBJ2-5	-	-	TGTGCCAGCTCACCACGGGAAGGGACATCAGAGACCCAGTACTTC	CASSPREGTSETQYF
TRBV5-1	TRBJ2-7	-	TRBD1	TGCGCCAGCAGTGGGACAGGGCTAAGCTCCTACGAGCAGTACTTC	CASSGTGLSSYEQYF
TRBV5-1	TRBJ1-2	-	-	TGCGCCAGCAGCTTGGGCCACAGGGACGATACTGGCTACACCTTC	CASSLGHRDDTGYTF
TRBV9	TRBJ2-5	-	TRBD2	TGTGCCAGCAGCGTAGGGGCTAGCGGGGCCCCAGAGACCCAGTACTTC	CASSVGASGAPETQYF
TRBV29-1	TRBJ2-1	-	-	TGCAGCGTTGACGGCGGGATCTACAATGAGCAGTTCTTC	CSVDGGIYNEQFF
TRBV30	TRBJ1-4	-	-	TGTGCCTGGAGTGTAATACTTAATGAAAAACTGTTTTTT	CAWSVILNEKLFF
TRBV28	TRBJ2-7	-	TRBD1	TGTGCCAGCGTCCCGTCGACAGGGACCCGCGACGAGCAGTACTTC	CASVPSTGTRDEQYF
TRBV7-9	TRBJ2-1	-	-	TGTGCCAGCAGTTCCGAGGGCAATGAGCAGTTCTTC	CASSSEGNEQFF
TRBV2	TRBJ1-4	-	-	TGTGCCAGCAGGATACAAGAAAAACTGTTTTTT	CASRIQEKLFF
TRBV7-9	TRBJ2-1	-	TRBD2	TGTGCCTTATCTAGCGGGAGGAGCGATGAGCAGTTCTTC	CALSSGRSDEQFF
TRBV6-4	TRBJ2-2	once	TRBD1	TGTGCCAGCAGTCGCGGACAGGAGAACACCGGGGAGCTGTTTTTT	CASSRGQENTGELFF
TRBV6-6	TRBJ2-5	-	TRBD2	TGTGCCAGCAGTGATAGCGGGAGCACAGAGACCCAGTACTTC	CASSDSGSTETQYF
TRBV4-1	TRBJ2-1	-	TRBD1	TGCGCCAGCAGCCAAACCGGACAGGGTAGAAAAGGTGAGCAGTTCTTC	CASSQTGQGRKGEQFF
TRBV5-1	TRBJ2-2	-	TRBD2	TGCGCCAGCAGCTCCGCCGGGACTAGCCGGCACCTGAACACCGGGGAGCTGTTTTTT	CASSSAGTSRHLNTGELFF
TRBV9	TRBJ2-7	-	-	-	CASSVASGSDLYF
TRBV28	TRBJ2-7	-	TRBD1	TGTGCCAGCAATAACAGGGGGATCTTCTACGAGCAGTACTTC	CASNNRGIFYEQYF
TRBV25-1	TRBJ2-2	-	-	TGTGCCAGCATAAGTCCCAGGGGCACTACCGGGGAGCTGTTTTTT	CASISPRGTTGELFF
TRBV5-1	TRBJ2-4	-	TRBD1	TGCGCCAGCAGTAAAGGGGGCGACAACATTCAGTACTTC	CASSKGGDNIQYF
TRBV6-5	TRBJ2-5	-	TRBD1	TGTGCCAGCAGTTACCAGGGACAGGGGAAAGAGACCCAGTACTTC	CASSYQGQGKETQYF
TRBV2	TRBJ2-2	-	-	TGTGCCAGCGGTCGGAGGGCCACCGGGGAGCTGTTTTTT	CASGRRATGELFF
TRBV28	TRBJ2-5	-	TRBD2	TGTGCCAGCAGTTTCCACCAGATAGCGGGAGACCAAGAGACCCAGTACTTC	CASSFHQIAGDQETQYF
TRBV28	TRBJ1-1	-	-	TGTGCCAGCAGTTTCTCCTCGGGTCCCAGCGGAGCTTTCTTT	CASSFSSGPSGAFF
TRBV27	TRBJ2-2	-	TRBD1	TGTGCCAGCAGTTTATGGCCATCAGGGGGAAAGTCGGCCGGGGAGCTGTTTTTT	CASSLWPSGGKSAGELFF
TRBV7-2	TRBJ2-1	-	TRBD2	TGTGCCAGCAACCCGACTAGCGGGAGCAGAATGGGCAATGAGCAGTTCTTC	CASNPTSGSRMGNEQFF
TRBV6-1	TRBJ2-7	-	TRBD1	TGTGCCAGCAGTGAGCCGGGACAGGGCACCTACGAGCAGTACTTC	CASSEPGQGTYEQYF
TRBV18	TRBJ2-5	-	-	TGTGCCAGCTCACCAGACGACAGGTCCCAAGAGACCCAGTACTTC	CASSPDDRSQETQYF
TRBV30	TRBJ2-7	-	TRBD2	TGTGCCTGGAGTGCCGGACTAGCGGGATCCTACGAGCAGTACTTC	CAWSAGLAGSYEQYF
TRBV7-8	TRBJ2-2	-	TRBD1	TGTGCCAGCAGCTTAGGGACAGGGAACACCGGGGAGCTGTTTTTT	CASSLGTGNTGELFF
TRBV5-4	TRBJ2-7	-	-	TGTGCCAGCAGCTTTAGCCCAGGGATCTCCTACGAGCAGTACTTC	CASSFSPGISYEQYF
TRBV28	TRBJ2-7	-	TRBD2	TGTGCCAGCAGTGCGGGACTAGCGGCCTCCTACGAGCAGTACTTC	CASSAGLAASYEQYF
TRBV27	TRBJ2-1	-	-	TGTGCCAGCAGAGGTCGCCGGGAGATCTCCTACAATGAGCAGTTCTTC	CASRGRREISYNEQFF
TRBV19	TRBJ1-4	-	TRBD1	TGTGCCAGTAGTAACCCGACAGGGGCCAATGAAAAACTGTTTTTT	CASSNPTGANEKLFF
TRBV9	TRBJ2-2	-	-	TGTGCCAGCAGCGTAAGAGGGGGGGAGCTGTTTTTT	CASSVRGGELFF
TRBV7-8	TRBJ2-1	-	-	TGTGCCAGCAGCTTTAGGCTAGCTTCCTCCTACAATGAGCAGTTCTTC	CASSFRLASSYNEQFF
TRBV13	TRBJ2-1	once	TRBD2	TGTGCCGTCTTGGTGGTTAGCACGGGAGGGTCCTACAATGAGCAGTTCTTC	CAVLVVSTGGSYNEQFF
TRBV4-3	TRBJ2-1	-	TRBD1	TGCGCCAGCAGCCGGGACAGGGGGCTTGAGGGTGAGCAGTTCTTC	CASSRDRGLEGEQFF
TRBV19	TRBJ1-1	-	-	TGTGCCAGTACAGAAGATGATTTTTGGAACACTGAAGCTTTCTTT	CASTEDDFWNTEAFF
TRBV9	TRBJ2-7	-	-	TGTGCCAGCAGCAACCCTGACAGCGAGCAGTACTTC	CASSNPDSEQYF
TRBV12-1	TRBJ1-4	-	-	TGTGCCACCGGGGTGGGCGCGTACCATGAAAAACTGTTTTTT	CATGVGAYHEKLFF
TRBV27	TRBJ2-1	-	-	TGTGCCAGCAGTTTGGTAGGGGACTCAAAAAGCTCCTACAATGAGCAGTTCTTC	CASSLVGDSKSSYNEQFF
TRBV6-4	TRBJ2-1	-	TRBD2	TGTGCCAGCAGTGACAGAGCGGGAGGGCCGGGGAATGAGCAGTTCTTC	CASSDRAGGPGNEQFF
TRBV6-1	TRBJ2-1	-	-	TGTGCCACCTGGACATTAAACTCCTACAATGAGCAGTTCTTC	CATWTLNSYNEQFF
TRBV5-1	TRBJ2-1	-	-	TGCGCCAGCAGCTTTCTAACTACAGGCAGCTCCTACAATGAGCAGTTCTTC	CASSFLTTGSSYNEQFF
TRBV9	TRBJ2-7	once	TRBD2	TGTGCCAGCAGCGCGGCGGGAGGGGACGAGCAGTACTTC	CASSAAGGDEQYF
TRBV18	TRBJ2-7	-	-	TGTGCCAGCTCACCTTCGGTCGGCGAGCAGTACTTC	CASSPSVGEQYF
TRBV5-1	TRBJ1-1	-	-	TGCGCCAGCAGCTTGGATCCCGTAGGGGTTGGCTACACTGAAGCTTTCTTT	CASSLDPVGVGYTEAFF
TRBV28	TRBJ2-5	-	TRBD2	TGTGCCAGCAGTCCCCCTAGCGGGGGGTCCAAAGGGACCCAGTACTTC	CASSPPSGGSKGTQYF
TRBV28	TRBJ2-7	-	-	TGTGCCAGCAGTTTTATCCAGGGGTCTTCTGGCGAGCAGTACTTC	CASSFIQGSSGEQYF